A single sample gave rise to the 25 T cell receptor beta chains below, sequenced in a study of memory CD4+ T cells and cytomegalovirus serostatus. Single viable CD3+CD4+CD8-CD45RO+ cells were sorted as the memory CD4+ T cells. Assay used: immunoSEQ multiplex PCR; TCRdb lists only in-frame clones, some missing. The sample lists tens of thousands of clones, about 80% seen once, with under 0.85% in the top ten. The sample comprised memory CD4+ T cells from blood. These receptors originate from an adult in good health and CMV-seronegative.

The genes are TRBV19 and TRBJ1-2; no clear D gene. The V and J ends lost 7 bases and 3 bases respectively, with 9 bases between them. The CDR3 length is 12 residues. CDR1 is LNHDA, CDR2 SQIVND, per germline (reference sequence). The DNA for the CDR3 is TGTGCCAGTAACAACAAGGACTATGGCTACACCTTC. Its protein product is CASNNKDYGYTF. Based on the CDR3 plus reference TRBV19 and TRBJ1-2, the full variable domain is DGGITQSPKYLFRKEGQNVTLSCEQNLNHDAMYWYRQDPGQGLRLIYYSQIVNDFQKGDIAEGYSVSREKKESFPLTVTSAQKNPTAFYLCASNNKDYGYTFGSGTRLTVV.

The chain recombines TRBV18 with TRBJ1-5, with D uncertain. The CDR3 totals 13 residues. Per the germline V gene, CDR1 is KGHSH and CDR2 is LQKENI. Trimming removed 3 bases from V and 1 base from J, with 4 bases in between. This CDR3 is CASSPASNQPQHF. DNA for the CDR3: TGTGCCAGCTCACCGGCCAGCAATCAGCCCCAGCATTTT. Drawing the rest from reference TRBV18 and TRBJ1-5, the complete variable domain is NAGVMQNPRHLVRRRGQEARLRCSPMKGHSHVYWYRQLPEEGLKFMVYLQKENIIDESGMPKERFSAEFPKEGPSILRIQQVVRGDSAAYFCASSPASNQPQHFGDGTRLSIL.

The chain uses TRBV4-3 and TRBJ1-2, with D possibly matching TRBD1 (5 bases). The V end lost 3 bases, the J end lost 5 bases, and 13 bases lay between the germline ends. This CDR3 spans 14 amino acids. Germline CDR1 and CDR2: LGHNA and YSLEER. Written as DNA, the CDR3 is TGCGCCAGCAGCCACGAGGGGAAGGGGTATGGCTACACCTTC. It encodes CASSHEGKGYGYTF.

The gene calls are TRBV5-6 and TRBJ1-2; the match to TRBD1 covers 7 bases. The junction had 6 bases not matched to a gene; V was cut back by 0 bases and J by 4 bases. CDR3 length: 15 amino acids. Germline CDR1 reads SGHDT; CDR2 reads YYEEEE. The CDR3 DNA is TGTGCCAGCAGCTTGGGGACAGGACCCCTCTATGGCTACACCTTC. Translation gives CASSLGTGPLYGYTF.

The chain carries TRBV6-6 and TRBJ2-3; D is unclear. V lost 1 base and J 0 bases, leaving 8 bases between the germline ends. The CDR3 has 15 residues. Per the germline V gene, CDR1 is MNHNY and CDR2 is SVGAGI (reference sequence). CDR3 region: CASSYFQDSTDTQYF. The CDR3 nucleotides are TGTGCCAGCAGTTACTTTCAGGACAGCACAGATACGCAGTATTTT.

The rearrangement uses TRBV6-5 and TRBJ1-2; a possible D gene is TRBD1 (5 bases). The CDR3 has 12 amino acids. V shed 2 bases and J shed 4 bases, with 5 bases lying between them. Germline CDR1 and CDR2: MNHEY and SVGAGI. The CDR3 sequence: CASSYQGYGYTF. In nucleotides, the CDR3 is TGTGCCAGCAGTTACCAGGGCTATGGCTACACCTTC.

This clone has more than one count but fewer than ten. This chain joins TRBV6-5 and TRBJ1-2; D gene uncertain. V was clipped by 7 bases and J by 2 bases, with 8 bases between them. The CDR3 contains 12 residues. CDR1 MNHEY and CDR2 SVGAGI come from the germline V gene. This chain's CDR3 is CASKGSNYGYTF. CDR3 nucleotides: TGTGCCAGCAAGGGATCGAACTATGGCTACACCTTC.

The rearrangement links TRBV4-2 to TRBJ1-2; tentative D call: TRBD1 (6 bases). The germline V gene has CDR1 LGHNA and CDR2 YNFKEQ. V was shortened by 0 bases and J by 8 bases, with 13 bases between the two germline ends. CDR3 size: 14 residues. CDR3 protein: CASSQDSGGWGYTF. CDR3 DNA: TGTGCCAGCAGCCAAGATAGTGGGGGCTGGGGCTACACCTTC.

The chain links TRBV7-8 to TRBJ1-6, with no clear D. The ends were cut back, 7 bases at V and 9 bases at J, with 16 bases in the middle. This CDR3 is 14 amino acids long. Germline V gene sequence: CDR1 SGHVS, CDR2 FQNEAQ. Here the CDR3 reads CASTAAQSGSPLHF. The CDR3 DNA reads as TGTGCCAGCACCGCTGCCCAGTCGGGTTCACCCCTCCACTTT.

The J gene is TRBJ1-1, the V gene TRBV5-6, with unresolved D. The CDR3 has 12 amino acids. Looked up from germline, CDR1 is SGHDT and CDR2 is YYEEEE. V was cut by 1 base and J by 6 bases, with 7 bases left in between. Here the CDR3 DNA reads TGTGCCAGCAGCTTGAACGGGCCTGAAGCTTTCTTT. It is translated as CASSLNGPEAFF.

This clone was seen only a few times. The gene calls are TRBV18 and TRBJ2-7; 13 bases are a match to TRBD2. Per germline, CDR1 KGHSH and CDR2 LQKENI. The CDR3 extends over 15 amino acids. Unmatched junction bases numbered 4, after V lost 6 bases and J lost 2 bases. The CDR3 reads CASSPTSGGAYEQYF. CDR3 nucleotide sequence: TGTGCCAGCTCTCCTACTAGCGGGGGGGCCTACGAGCAGTACTTC. Supplemented by reference TRBV18 and TRBJ2-7, the full variable domain reads NAGVMQNPRHLVRRRGQEARLRCSPMKGHSHVYWYRQLPEEGLKFMVYLQKENIIDESGMPKERFSAEFPKEGPSILRIQQVVRGDSAAYFCASSPTSGGAYEQYFGPGTRLTVT.

The chain joins TRBV30 to TRBJ2-2; no firm D call. This CDR3 has 14 residues. Germline loops: CDR1 GTSNPN, CDR2 SVGIG (reference sequence). The germline V and J ends were trimmed by 2 bases and 2 bases, with 9 bases remaining between them. CDR3 loop: CAWSPGLNTGELFF. The CDR3 region has the DNA TGTGCCTGGAGTCCGGGCCTCAACACCGGGGAGCTGTTTTTT.

The chain is built from TRBV19 and TRBJ1-1; TRBD1 is a possible D gene (5 bases). Per germline, CDR1 LNHDA and CDR2 SQIVND (reference sequence). The CDR3 covers 15 residues. Deletions cut 4 bases from V and 1 base from J, with 13 bases between. The CDR3 DNA follows: TGTGCCAGTAGTAGAGTGGACACCCCGAACACTGAAGCTTTCTTT. Protein product: CASSRVDTPNTEAFF.

The chain employs TRBV19 and TRBJ2-1; perhaps TRBD2 as D (5 bases). V dropped 4 bases and J dropped 6 bases, with 13 bases sitting between them. This CDR3 is built from 14 residues. CDR1 is LNHDA and CDR2 is SQIVND in the germline V gene (reference sequence). DNA of the CDR3: TGTGCCAGTAGTACGGGGTATCCCCTCAATGAGCAGTTCTTC. Amino acid sequence: CASSTGYPLNEQFF.

The rearrangement links TRBV6-6 to TRBJ1-2; D call uncertain. Looked up from germline, CDR1 is MNHNY and CDR2 is SVGAGI (reference sequence). The CDR3 covers 15 residues. V was shortened by 2 bases and J by 5 bases, with 15 bases between the two germline ends. The CDR3 region is CASSYDPDGGYGYTF. CDR3 in DNA: TGTGCCAGCAGTTACGATCCTGACGGAGGATATGGCTACACCTTC.

The chain has TRBV9 and TRBJ2-5; 11 nucleotides match TRBD2. Germline V CDR1 and CDR2: SGDLS, YYNGEE. V shed 4 bases and J 1 base; nucleotides not matched to a gene: 6. This CDR3 has 16 residues. CDR3 sequence reads: CASSYGTSGIQETQYF. CDR3 coding DNA: TGTGCCAGCAGCTACGGGACTAGCGGTATCCAAGAGACCCAGTACTTC.

This clone was seen a handful of times. This rearrangement joins TRBV10-3 to TRBJ1-4; D is unresolved. The CDR3 runs 13 residues. V was clipped by 2 bases and J by 2 bases, with 3 bases between them. The V gene's germline CDR1 is ENHRY and CDR2 SYGVKD. CDR3 sequence (DNA): TGTGCCATCAGTGAGGGGACTAATGAAAAACTGTTTTTT. Translation: CAISEGTNEKLFF.

This clone was detected a few times. J is TRBJ2-7 and V is TRBV4-2; 14 bases align to TRBD2. The CDR3 sequence is 18 residues long. The trim removed 0 bases at V and 0 bases at J, leaving 4 bases unmatched. Germline V gene data show CDR1 as LGHNA and CDR2 as YNFKEQ. The CDR3 DNA reads TGTGCCAGCAGCCAAGATCGGACTAGCGGGGGGTACTCCTACGAGCAGTACTTC. Translated, it gives CASSQDRTSGGYSYEQYF.

The chain has TRBV6-1 and TRBJ1-2, with 11 bases fitting TRBD1. V was pared by 1 base and J by 3 bases, with 4 bases of the junction left unmatched. The CDR3 runs 16 residues. The germline V gene has CDR1 MNHNS and CDR2 SASEGT. Here the CDR3 DNA reads TGTGCCAGCAGTGAAGGGACAGGGGGCGCGGACTATGGCTACACCTTC. This gives the protein CASSEGTGGADYGYTF.

The chain has TRBV7-9 and TRBJ1-5; TRBD1 might be the D (5 bases). V was shortened by 4 bases and J by 7 bases, with 20 bases between the two germline ends. The CDR3 totals 16 residues. Per germline, CDR1 SEHNR and CDR2 FQNEAQ (reference sequence). CDR3 bases: TGTGCCAGCAGCTCAGACTGGGGGGGAGAAGGCCAGCCCCAGCATTTT. Encoded protein: CASSSDWGGEGQPQHF.

V is TRBV19 and J is TRBJ1-1; D is unresolved. Trimming pared 7 bases from V and 0 bases from J, leaving 12 bases between. The CDR3 has 14 residues. Germline V CDR1 and CDR2: LNHDA, SQIVND (reference sequence). The CDR3: CASIDGSMNTEAFF. The DNA of the CDR3 is TGTGCCAGTATCGACGGTAGCATGAACACTGAAGCTTTCTTT.

The sample holds a few counts of this clone. The CDR3 nucleotides read TGTGCCAGTAGCGACGGATTGGCAGTCTCTGGGGCCAACGTCCTGACTTTC. Translation gives CASSDGLAVSGANVLTF. The chain carries TRBV19 and TRBJ2-6, with D unclear. V shed 6 bases and J shed 0 bases, with 15 bases lying between them. This CDR3 is built from 17 residues. CDR1 LNHDA and CDR2 SQIVND come from the germline V gene (reference sequence).

V and J are TRBV7-9 and TRBJ1-1, with D unclear. From germline, CDR1 is SEHNR and CDR2 FQNEAQ (reference sequence). Trimming took 3 bases from V and 1 from J, leaving 6 bases between them. The CDR3 runs 13 residues. For the CDR3, the DNA is TGTGCCAGCAGCTTGTGGTCGAACACTGAAGCTTTCTTT. As protein: CASSLWSNTEAFF.

This chain connects TRBV7-2 to TRBJ1-1; 9 bases agree with TRBD1. The CDR3 spans 12 residues. Germline V gene data show CDR1 as SGHTA and CDR2 as FQGNSA. Trimming took 5 bases from V and 11 from J; bases not matched to a gene: 6. The CDR3 spells CASSRDRVFAFF. The CDR3 DNA sequence: TGTGCCAGCAGCCGGGACAGGGTGTTTGCTTTCTTT.

The chain links TRBV28 to TRBJ2-2, with 8 bases fitting TRBD1. The CDR3 totals 14 residues. Trimming took 6 bases from V and 8 from J; bases not matched to a gene: 8. Germline CDR1 is MDHEN and CDR2 is SYDVKM. In DNA form, the CDR3 reads TGTGCCAGCAGGACAGGGGTCCAGAAAGGGGAGCTGTTTTTT. Translating gives CASRTGVQKGELFF.